Listed here are 3 T cell receptor beta chains from one sample, sequenced in a study of human T cells and chemical hapten exposure (dated by TCRdb to the early 2020s). Library preparation used RACE. The instrument was a NextSeq 500. TCRdb reanalyzed the raw reads on its own, using fastp at Q25 for trimming and MiXCR for clone calling, and kept in-frame beta chains. Every distinct CDR3 protein forms one entry, paired with its most common genes and DNA. Recorded for this sample are about 93,000 distinct CDR3 sequences; roughly 8.5% of them occurred a single time. The top ten constitute about 2.5% of the sample. In light of the paper, this sample's time point label describes: pre-sensitization, week 0. Reading the label with the study, this specimen's treatment or condition is: therapeutic diphenylcyclopropenone sensitization with weekly scalp DPC. The starting material was whole blood, obtained in connection with sensitization to the hapten diphenylcyclopropenone (DPC). These receptors originate from a man aged 35 to 55 with alopecia areata. Some clones in this sample may be carry-over from other donors' samples.

In its sample, this clonotype was seen many times. The chain has TRBV29-1 and TRBJ2-1; 13 bases agree with TRBD2. The trim removed 6 bases at V and 9 bases at J, leaving 11 bases unmatched. The CDR3 spans 15 residues. CDR1 and CDR2 (germline): SQVTM, ANQGSEA. CDR3 region: CSVRTSGSAWGEQFF. The CDR3 bases are TGCAGCGTCAGGACTAGCGGGAGCGCATGGGGTGAGCAGTTCTTC.

This clonotype has only a few counts. V gene TRBV5-1 combines with J gene TRBJ2-5; maybe TRBD1 (7 bases). Per the germline V gene, CDR1 is SGHRS and CDR2 is YFSETQ. Trimming took 4 bases from V and 4 from J, leaving 17 bases between them. The CDR3 length is 15 residues. CDR3 loop: CASSNPRQGLETQYF. CDR3 in DNA: TGCGCCAGCAGCAACCCCCGACAGGGACTAGAGACCCAGTACTTC. Full variable domain (outside the CDR3, taken from reference TRBV5-1 and TRBJ2-5): KAGVTQTPRYLIKTRGQQVTLSCSPISGHRSVSWYQQTPGQGLQFLFEYFSETQRNKGNFPGRFSGRQFSNSRSEMNVSTLELGDSALYLCASSNPRQGLETQYFGPGTRLLVL.

The chain recombines TRBV14 with TRBJ2-3; D gene ambiguous. The V gene's germline CDR1 is SGHDN and CDR2 FVKESK. The CDR3 totals 16 residues. V lost 5 bases and J 1 base, leaving 16 bases between the germline ends. CDR3 sequence reads: CASSSALSPRTDTQYF. The CDR3 bases are TGTGCCAGCAGCTCGGCCCTTAGCCCCCGCACAGATACGCAGTATTTT. The whole variable domain, filled in from reference TRBV14 and TRBJ2-3, reads EAGVTQFPSHSVIEKGQTVTLRCDPISGHDNLYWYRRVMGKEIKFLLHFVKESKQDESGMPNNRFLAERTGGTYSTLKVQPAELEDSGVYFCASSSALSPRTDTQYFGPGTRLTVL.